The source of this TCR beta chain is a study of PD-1 blockade in classical Hodgkin lymphoma. The study, taken as a whole, reports: Causes of the repertoire differences remain undefined, possibly disease activity or prior therapy.

Libraries were prepared by immunoSEQ multiplex PCR; TCRdb keeps only in-frame clonotypes and omits some of them. Of 75,000 to 100,000 clones listed, roughly 80% were seen once; the top ten hold about 16%. Trimming stripped 4 bases from V and 4 bases from J, with 15 bases between. Germline-derived CDR1 and CDR2 are SGHNT and YYREEE (reference sequence). The CDR3 has 15 amino acids. Remarks on this clone: The antigen remains unidentified.

Patients all relapsed after autologous stem cell transplantation, and there was variation in brentuximab vedotin exposure. This chain links TRBV5-4 with TRBJ2-1, with D tentatively TRBD2 (7 bases). The starting material was peripheral blood mononuclear cells (PBMCs), obtained before the second cycle of nivolumab. This clonotype originated in a human donor with classical Hodgkin lymphoma. The CDR3 spells CASSRGGGMYNEQFF. Here the CDR3 DNA reads TGTGCCAGCAGCCGAGGGGGGGGAATGTACAATGAGCAGTTCTTC.